This section outlines one T cell receptor beta chain sequence together with its context. This clone occurred many times. Its antigen is currently not known. The record has no base qualities; no much larger clone is one base away. The sample comes from a study of blood T cell repertoires in COVID-19 (dated by TCRdb to 2019 to 2021). Regarding the research as a whole: Collaborator samples came from the United States, Italy and Spain and covered acute and convalescent phases of COVID-19. HLA class I and class II types, where available, came from metadata supplied by the sample provider rather than from assay-based typing. The prospective study material was composed of cDNA or gDNA derived from T cells, B-cell-depleted T cells, or PBMCs. The sample metadata nearly always contained a de-identified subject ID, COVID-19 status, age in years and sex. A freely available public database, intended as a resource for researchers studying the immune response to SARS-CoV-2, is where the repertoires were released. Samples were obtained from the ongoing ImmuneRACE study (first 160 participants) and from about 1,300 subjects provided by 6 global collaborators. Subjects who had been exposed to COVID-19, were actively infected with it, or had recovered from it provided the deeply sampled blood TCRbeta repertoires that made up the dataset.

V is clipped by 3 bases and J by 6 bases, and the sequence between their germline boundaries is 9 bases long. CDR1 and CDR2 are drawn from the germline V gene: SGHVS, FNYEAQ. From cysteine to phenylalanine, the CDR3 is 13 amino acids long. The kept DNA is CDR3 alone, 39 bases in frame from the first base. Overall results and qualifications from the work: Clinical and demographic metadata were provided uncurated, with the amount varying by source and participant.

The immunoSEQ Assay, a bias-controlled multiplex PCR, was used to amplify TCRbeta CDR3 regions from genomic DNA. From the authors' description of their analysis: Nucleated cell counts per sample were estimated from amplification of reference gene primers within the assay. To quantify the absolute abundance of each unique TCRbeta CDR3 rearrangement, sequence reads were collapsed and filtered. For each sample, productive Simpson clonality was calculated as the square root of Simpson's diversity index over productive rearrangements. Entries here come from immuneACCESS through TCRdb and include only in-frame sequences with V and J called. Some clones fail to appear in such tables; in the studies checked, an unresolved V gene covers under half of the shortfall, and the cause of the remainder is unknown. V, J and clone size were drawn from that table, and D and trimming were deduced from the DNA. In all, the sample holds some 380,000 clones, and around 90% of those were seen once. Of the sample, around 7% is held by the ten largest clones.

Collaborating institutions collected whole blood in K2EDTA tubes following their own protocols. For TCRbeta analysis, collaborators shipped samples in one of three forms: frozen whole blood, isolated PBMCs, or DNA extracted from either of those sample types. The chain is made from TRBV7-6 and TRBJ2-1; D gene: possibly TRBD1, on 6 matching bases. Sequencing was done on a sample of peripheral blood. This clonotype was obtained from a man in his late teens or twenties with active or convalescent COVID-19. The nucleotide sequence reads TGTGCCAGCAGCTTGGGGGCCTCCAATGAGCAGTTCTTC. It is translated as CASSLGASNEQFF.